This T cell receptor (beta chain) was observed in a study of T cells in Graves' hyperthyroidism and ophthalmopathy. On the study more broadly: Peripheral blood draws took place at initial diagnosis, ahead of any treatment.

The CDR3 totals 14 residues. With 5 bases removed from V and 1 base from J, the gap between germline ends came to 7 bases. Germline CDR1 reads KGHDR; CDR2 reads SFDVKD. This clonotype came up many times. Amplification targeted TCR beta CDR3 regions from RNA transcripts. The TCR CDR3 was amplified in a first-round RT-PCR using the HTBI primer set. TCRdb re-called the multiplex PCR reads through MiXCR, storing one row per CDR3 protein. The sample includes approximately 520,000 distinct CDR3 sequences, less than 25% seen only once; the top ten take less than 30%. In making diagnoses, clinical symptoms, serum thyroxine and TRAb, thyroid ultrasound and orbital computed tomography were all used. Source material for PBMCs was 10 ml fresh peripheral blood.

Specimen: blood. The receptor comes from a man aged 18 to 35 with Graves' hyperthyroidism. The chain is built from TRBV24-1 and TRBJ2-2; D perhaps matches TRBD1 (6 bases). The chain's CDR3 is CATSGDKNTGELFF. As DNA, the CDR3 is TGTGCCACCAGTGGGGACAAGAACACCGGGGAGCTGTTTTTT.